This T cell receptor beta chain stems from a study of shared clonotypes between healthy human individuals (dated by TCRdb to the early 2020s). In the study overall: A few men and two women, aged 18 to 49 years, made up the cohort. Each donor's leukapheresis produced roughly between roughly 0.85 and 10 billion PBMCs. Per donor, three plates each were used for CD4 naive and CD4 memory, two for CD8 naive, and one for CD8 memory. Blood TCR repertoires of a handful of healthy adults were deeply sequenced to estimate repertoire size and the extent of clonotype sharing between individuals. Libraries were prepared and TCR repertoires were sequenced by different laboratories using diverse techniques, in order to increase sequencing depth and limit assay-specific biases.

For the CD8 naive samples, CD45RO-negative cells were positively selected for CCR7, yielding a CD45RA+CCR7+ population from which TemRA cells were excluded. Healthy HIV-negative adults with no recently reported acute infections or vaccinations were included as donors. Every donor was a Caucasian adult residing in Nashville, Tennessee, USA. After blood collection by leukapheresis, PBMCs were isolated using Ficoll-Histopaque density gradient centrifugation and then cryopreserved in the vapor phase of liquid nitrogen. Analytical flow cytometry was used to check the purity and quantity of every magnetically sorted T cell population. Each sorted fraction had its genomic DNA isolated and then quantified by UV absorbance on a Nanodrop 2000c. CDR1 PRHDT and CDR2 FYEKMQ are derived from the germline V gene (reference sequence). From the cysteine through the phenylalanine, the CDR3 covers 14 amino acids. Only CDR3 DNA is held: 42 bases, read in frame from base 1. V and J are truncated by 0 bases and 3 bases respectively, leaving an intervening sequence of 6 bases.

Notes on this clone: The target of this receptor is not known. It has no much larger one-base neighbor in the sample; base qualities were not kept.

The paper as a whole reports these results and caveats: Rarefaction of sorted-subset datasets indicated incomplete sequencing despite the large sequencing depth. Pairwise subsampling led to the expectation that sequencing depth would affect the degree of clonotype sharing among donors. Because the study included only a small number of donors, the genetic and exposure-history diversity represented was limited. Clonotypes shared by all four sorted-subset donors showed higher generation probabilities than non-shared clonotypes. Sampling was restricted to blood, and TCR repertoires in tissues likely differ from the TCR repertoires found in blood. Estimated clonotype richness was generally larger for naive than for memory subsets. Roughly 5% of naive CD4, 3.5% of naive CD8, approximately 2% of memory CD4, and more than 0.35% of memory CD8 clonotypes were shared across four donors.

Using the deep immunoSEQ assay, TCR CDR3 regions were amplified from genomic DNA by multiplex PCR. For each cell subset, the extracted genomic DNA was distributed evenly across all wells of several immunoSEQ 96-well plates, and each plate served as one replicate. For sorted subsets, each replicate PCR was loaded with roughly 0.2 ug genomic DNA, equivalent to 25,000 to 30,000 T cell genomes. The purified libraries were quantified using a Qubit 3.0 fluorometer, sized with a Bioanalyzer 2100, and then quantified again using the KAPA Library Quantification kit. Each immunoSEQ 96-well plate was sequenced on its own single-read 150-cycle Illumina NextSeq 550 flow cell. The authors' pipeline ran thus. The immunoSEQ output contained only junctional sequences without quality scores, so filtering could not match that applied to full-length reads. Sequences were annotated with PyIR, a Python wrapper for IgBLAST v1.9, using IMGT germline references to assign V/J genes and CDR3. Reads were removed for weak V/J assignments (E-value above 1e-6), missing CDR3, stop codons, out-of-frame junctions, or ambiguous translated residues. V3J clonotypes were defined as sequences sharing an identical inferred V gene, J gene, and CDR3 amino acid sequence. Percentage overlap between repertoires was computed as shared unique clonotypes divided by the size of the smaller repertoire. Repertoire richness was assessed with RTK rarefaction, the Chao1 estimator, and Recon v2.1 estimates of unobserved clonotypes. Generation probabilities were computed with OLGA for all TCRbeta clonotypes obtained by the gDNA method from four donors. The table comes from immuneACCESS by way of TCRdb, which keeps in-frame sequences with V and J called. Part of the clones is missing from these tables; in studies checked, under half for an unresolved V gene and the rest for unknown reasons. D and trimming were read from the DNA, whereas the V and J calls and clone size are those reported in that table. Recorded for this sample are 2 million to 2.5 million clones; approximately 94% of them occurred a single time. In total, the top ten clones hold approximately 1.2% of the sample.

The sample was naive CD8+ T cells sorted from blood. The cell subset or site tag for this specimen amounts to: CD45RA+CCR7+. The sequence was obtained from a man aged 18-30 years in good health. The sequence joins TRBV13 to TRBJ1-5, with the D gene call left open. For the CDR3, the sequence is CASSLGRTNQPQHF. DNA sequence: TGTGCCAGCAGCTTAGGGCGTACCAATCAGCCCCAGCATTTT.